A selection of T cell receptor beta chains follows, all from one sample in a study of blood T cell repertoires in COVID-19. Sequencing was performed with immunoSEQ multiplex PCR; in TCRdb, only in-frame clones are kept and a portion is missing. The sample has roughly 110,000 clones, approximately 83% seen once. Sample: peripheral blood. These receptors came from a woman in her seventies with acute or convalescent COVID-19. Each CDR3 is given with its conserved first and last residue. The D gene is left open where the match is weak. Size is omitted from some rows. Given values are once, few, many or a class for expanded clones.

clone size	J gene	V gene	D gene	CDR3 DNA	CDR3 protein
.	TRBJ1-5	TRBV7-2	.	TGTGCCAGCAGCCCTGGGACACTACGCAATCAGCCCCAGCATTTT	CASSPGTLRNQPQHF
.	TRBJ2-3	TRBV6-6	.	TGTGCCAGCAGTTACGACAGTCCTAGCACAGATACGCAGTATTTT	CASSYDSPSTDTQYF
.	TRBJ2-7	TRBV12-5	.	TGTGCTAGTTCCGCAGAAACCTACGAGCAGTACTTC	CASSAETYEQYF
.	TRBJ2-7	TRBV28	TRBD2	TGTGCCAGCAGTTTATACGGCGGGAGCGTCTCCTACGAGCAGTACTTC	CASSLYGGSVSYEQYF
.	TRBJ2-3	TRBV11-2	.	TGTGCCAGCAGCTTGAGTACTACTAGCACAGATACGCAGTATTTT	CASSLSTTSTDTQYF
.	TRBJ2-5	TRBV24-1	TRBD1	TGTGCCACCACCGACGGACAGGAAGAGACCCAGTACTTC	CATTDGQEETQYF
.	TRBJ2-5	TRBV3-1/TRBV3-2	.	TGTGCCAGCAGCCAAGGGAGGGGGACCCAGTACTTC	CASSQGRGTQYF
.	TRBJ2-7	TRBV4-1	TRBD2	TGCGCCAGCAGCCAAGAACTAGCGGGAGGCTACGAGCAGTACTTC	CASSQELAGGYEQYF
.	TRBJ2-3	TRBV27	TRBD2	TGTGCCAGCAGTGCCACTAGCGGGAGTTTGGATACGCAGTATTTT	CASSATSGSLDTQYF
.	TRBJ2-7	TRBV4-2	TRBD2	TGTGCCAGCAGCCAAGGGACTAGTTACGAGCAGTACTTC	CASSQGTSYEQYF
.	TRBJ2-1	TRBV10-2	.	TGCGCCAGCAGTGAACGGGGCTCCTACAATGAGCAGTTCTTC	CASSERGSYNEQFF
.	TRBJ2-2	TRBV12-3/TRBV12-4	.	TGTGCCAGCAGGAGGACAGTTACCGGGGAGCTGTTTTTT	CASRRTVTGELFF
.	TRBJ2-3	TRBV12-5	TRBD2	TGTGCTAGTGGTTTGGGCCTCGGACTAGCGGCCGAAGATACGCAGTATTTT	CASGLGLGLAAEDTQYF
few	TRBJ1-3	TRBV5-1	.	TGCGCCAGCAGCCCGGAAGCAGGGGTCAACTCTGGAAACACCATATATTTT	CASSPEAGVNSGNTIYF
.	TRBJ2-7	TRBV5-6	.	TGTGCCAGCAGACCCGGGAGCTCCTACGAGCAGTACTTC	CASRPGSSYEQYF